Listed here are 20 T cell receptor beta chains from one sample, sequenced in a study of shared clonotypes between healthy human individuals. Generated by immunoSEQ multiplex PCR, the TCRdb table keeps only in-frame clones and is missing some. This sample yields around 610,000 clones, of which approximately 96% are seen a single time; less than 0.12% belongs to the top ten. In the naive CD8 group, cells lacked CD45RO and were positively selected for CCR7, so terminally differentiated effector memory CD45RA+ cells were left out. The sequenced sample consisted of naive CD8+ T cells sorted from blood. The origin of the receptors is a woman in her thirties in good health.

The chain employs TRBV28 and TRBJ2-5, with TRBD2 matching 12 bases. This CDR3 has 15 amino acids. The germline gives CDR1 MDHEN, CDR2 SYDVKM. The J segment lost 3 bases and the V segment lost 5 bases, leaving 4 bases of the junction unmatched. The CDR3, as DNA: TGTGCCAGCAGTGCACCTAGCGGGAGGGAAGAGACCCAGTACTTC. Residues: CASSAPSGREETQYF.

This sequence joins TRBV29-1 and TRBJ2-3; 7 nucleotides match TRBD1. Germline CDR1 reads SQVTM; CDR2 reads ANQGSEA. The V segment lost 3 bases and the J segment 0 bases; nucleotides outside the gene matches: 21. This CDR3 comprises 20 residues. CDR3 in amino acids: CSVEDTGEAQSRFSTDTQYF. The CDR3 DNA is TGCAGCGTTGAGGATACAGGGGAAGCCCAGAGTCGATTCAGCACAGATACGCAGTATTTT.

This clone occurred once. The chain carries TRBV5-6 and TRBJ1-4; D gene ambiguous. The CDR3 is made up of 15 amino acids. In germline, CDR1 is SGHDT, CDR2 YYEEEE. The ends were cut back, 3 bases at V and 8 bases at J, with 17 bases in the middle. CDR3 in DNA: TGTGCCAGCAGCTCCAACAGCGCTTGGAGGGAAAAACTGTTTTTT. Amino acids: CASSSNSAWREKLFF.

This clone was recorded a few times. The gene calls are TRBV7-2 and TRBJ2-7; TRBD2 might be the D (5 bases). The V end lost 3 bases, the J end lost 3 bases, and 12 bases lay between the germline ends. The CDR3 is 14 amino acids. Germline CDR1 reads SGHTA; CDR2 reads FQGNSA. The CDR3 DNA is TGTGCCAGCAGCTTGCCCGGACTCTACTACGAGCAGTACTTC. This translates into CASSLPGLYYEQYF.

The gene calls are TRBV9 and TRBJ2-2; D gene uncertain. Germline assignment: CDR1 SGDLS and CDR2 YYNGEE. V was pared by 3 bases and J by 1 base, with 10 bases between. The CDR3 consists of 15 residues. CDR3 DNA sequence: TGTGCCAGCAGCGCCCTGGACGGGAACACCGGGGAGCTGTTTTTT. It specifies CASSALDGNTGELFF.

The rearrangement uses TRBV7-9 and TRBJ2-3, with 7 bases identical to TRBD1. Germline values: CDR1 SEHNR, CDR2 FQNEAQ (reference sequence). V lost 5 bases, J lost 5 bases, and 19 bases stayed unmatched. This CDR3 is built from 18 residues. The DNA for the CDR3 is TGTGCCAGCAGCAATCTACGGACCGGGACAGCCGTAGGAGATACGCAGTATTTT. This codes for CASSNLRTGTAVGDTQYF.

This clone came up once. V and J are TRBV10-1 and TRBJ1-1, with D unresolved. In germline, CDR1 is WNHNN, CDR2 SYGVQD (reference sequence). The ends were cut back, 4 bases at V and 7 bases at J, with 13 bases in the middle. The length of the CDR3 is 13 residues. The CDR3 coding sequence is TGCGCCAGCAGTGGGCGGACGGAAAGTGAAGCTTTCTTT. Amino acids: CASSGRTESEAFF.

This clone is a singleton in its sample. This chain's CDR3 is CASSYSKGAGELFF. In DNA, the CDR3 is TGTGCCAGCAGTTACTCGAAAGGGGCCGGGGAGCTGTTTTTT. J is TRBJ2-2 and V is TRBV6-6, with a possible D match to TRBD1 (5 bases). CDR1 MNHNY and CDR2 SVGAGI come from the germline V gene (reference sequence). Trimming removed 0 bases from V and 6 bases from J, with 8 bases in between. The CDR3 contains 14 residues.

The rearrangement joins TRBV28 to TRBJ1-3; possible D gene TRBD1, 6 bases. The germline V and J ends were trimmed by 7 bases and 4 bases, with 20 bases remaining between them. The CDR3 has 16 residues. Per the germline V gene, CDR1 is MDHEN and CDR2 is SYDVKM. CDR3 region: CASTPQGWGAGNTIYF. The CDR3 DNA is TGTGCCAGCACGCCCCAGGGGTGGGGGGCCGGAAACACCATATATTTT.

DNA for the CDR3: TGCAGCGTTGAAGTGACACCCACCTCCTACGAGCAGTACTTC. Translating it yields CSVEVTPTSYEQYF. The chain recombines TRBV29-1 with TRBJ2-7, with D hard to call. Trimming took 1 base from V and 0 from J, leaving 10 bases between them. Per the germline V gene, CDR1 is SQVTM and CDR2 is ANQGSEA. This CDR3 has 14 residues.

This rearrangement joins TRBV29-1 to TRBJ2-3, with D possibly being TRBD1 or TRBD2 (6 bases each). Looked up from germline, CDR1 is SQVTM and CDR2 is ANQGSEA. V was clipped by 6 bases and J by 4 bases, with 23 bases between them. CDR3 length: 16 residues. The CDR3 loop reads CSVLLTSRRGPDTQYF. The DNA of the CDR3 is TGCAGCGTCCTTTTAACTAGCAGACGGGGGCCAGATACGCAGTATTTT.

The rearrangement links TRBV28 to TRBJ2-1; 7 nucleotides align to TRBD2. The germline V gene encodes CDR1 MDHEN and CDR2 SYDVKM. The CDR3 spans 13 residues. The J segment lost 2 bases and the V segment lost 8 bases, leaving 3 bases of the junction unmatched. The CDR3 coding sequence is TGTGCCAGCCAGCGGGATACCTACAATGAGCAGTTCTTC. Protein: CASQRDTYNEQFF.

This clone appeared once. V usage is TRBV7-6 and J usage is TRBJ1-2; 9 bases fit TRBD1. The ends lost 4 bases at V and 6 bases at J; junction bases unmatched: 3. CDR1 and CDR2 from the germline V gene are SGHVS and FNYEAQ. CDR3 length: 13 residues. The CDR3 DNA is TGTGCCAGCAGCTCGGGACAGGGCCATGGCTACACCTTC. It codes for CASSSGQGHGYTF.

V and J are TRBV27 and TRBJ1-5, with 9 bases matching TRBD1. CDR1 and CDR2 from the germline V gene are MNHEY and SMNVEV (reference sequence). After removal of 5 bases from V and 6 bases from J, the junction contained 2 bases not matched to a gene. The CDR3 extends over 13 amino acids. Written as DNA, the CDR3 is TGTGCCAGCAGTCGGACAGGGGCTCAGCCCCAGCATTTT. As protein: CASSRTGAQPQHF.

The V call is TRBV6-6, the J call TRBJ1-1; 10 nucleotides agree with TRBD1. This CDR3 region has 15 residues. Germline V lookup: CDR1 MNHNY, CDR2 SVGAGI (reference sequence). J gave up 6 bases and V 5 bases, and 9 bases lay outside the gene matches. The CDR3 is CASSLRGQGVSEAFF. The CDR3 DNA reads as TGTGCCAGCAGTCTCAGAGGACAGGGGGTATCTGAAGCTTTCTTT.

For this clone: Additional DNA sequences in this sample encode the identical CDR3. The rearrangement links TRBV9 to TRBJ1-1; no clear D. The CDR3 has 14 residues. Trimming removed 0 bases from V and 1 base from J, with 7 bases in between. Germline V gene data show CDR1 as SGDLS and CDR2 as YYNGEE. This CDR3 reads CASSVGVGNTEAFF. CDR3 coding DNA: TGTGCCAGCAGCGTAGGGGTTGGGAACACTGAAGCTTTCTTT.

CDR3 DNA sequence: TGTGCCAGCAGCTTAGACCCGGATGGCACCCTCCACTTT. Encoded protein: CASSLDPDGTLHF. This chain joins TRBV11-2 and TRBJ1-6; D not resolved. The V gene's germline CDR1 is SGHAT and CDR2 FQNNGV. The V and J ends lost 0 bases and 14 bases respectively, with 11 bases between them. There are 13 residues in the CDR3. The full variable domain, completed using reference TRBV11-2 and TRBJ1-6, is EAGVAQSPRYKIIEKRQSVAFWCNPISGHATLYWYQQILGQGPKLLIQFQNNGVVDDSQLPKDRFSAERLKGVDSTLKIQPAKLEDSAVYLCASSLDPDGTLHFGNGTRLTVT.

The rearrangement joins TRBV2 to TRBJ1-4, with TRBD1 matching over 7 bases. The germline gives CDR1 SNHLY, CDR2 FYNNEI. After removal of 6 bases from V and 0 bases from J, the junction contained 7 bases not matched to a gene. This CDR3 is 16 amino acids long. The DNA of the CDR3 is TGTGCCAGCAGCCCGGGACAGCTTGCAACTAATGAAAAACTGTTTTTT. Translated, it gives CASSPGQLATNEKLFF.

The V gene is TRBV27, the J gene TRBJ1-2; TRBD1 agrees at 8 bases. V lost 2 bases to trimming and J lost 4 bases; unmatched junction nucleotides: 6. Looked up from germline, CDR1 is MNHEY and CDR2 is SMNVEV (reference sequence). This CDR3 has 15 residues. The CDR3 nucleotides are TGTGCCAGCAGTTTAGCTCAGGGGGCTCTCTATGGCTACACCTTC. Translation gives CASSLAQGALYGYTF.

V usage is TRBV27 and J usage is TRBJ2-7; 13 bases map to TRBD2. V shed 6 bases and J 5 bases; nucleotides not matched to a gene: 4. Per the germline V gene, CDR1 is MNHEY and CDR2 is SMNVEV (reference sequence). The CDR3 is 14 amino acids. CDR3: CASSPGLAGHEQYF. CDR3 DNA: TGTGCCAGCAGCCCGGGACTAGCGGGACACGAGCAGTACTTC.